These T cell receptor beta chains were read from a single sample in a study of blood T cells in healthy people across ages. TCRdb ran MiXCR on the 5' RACE reads and lists one entry per CDR3 protein. The sample lists about 780,000 distinct CDR3 sequences; less than 60% were seen once. Sequencing input: blood. The source is a man aged 80 or over in good health. Each CDR3 is given with its conserved first and last residue. The order of the fields is V gene, clone size, J gene, D gene, CDR3 DNA, CDR3 protein. A D gene is named only where the DNA matches it firmly. Size values are once, few and many counts, or a class for expanded clones, and some rows have none.

v_call: TRBV6-2/TRBV6-3
clone_size: NA
j_call: TRBJ1-1
d_call: TRBD1
cdr3_nt: TGTGCCAGCAGTTACTCGTACGGGACAGGGAGCAAGAACACTGAAGCTTTCTTT
cdr3_aa: CASSYSYGTGSKNTEAFF

v_call: TRBV5-1
clone_size: NA
j_call: TRBJ2-7
d_call: NA
cdr3_nt: TGCGCCAGCAGCTTGGGTGCCGGAGGGTTATCCTACGAGCAGTACTTC
cdr3_aa: CASSLGAGGLSYEQYF

v_call: TRBV29-1
clone_size: NA
j_call: TRBJ2-7
d_call: NA
cdr3_nt: TGCAGCGTTGAAGGTGGCAGGCGTTACGAGCAGTACTTC
cdr3_aa: CSVEGGRRYEQYF

v_call: TRBV24-1
clone_size: NA
j_call: TRBJ2-3
d_call: NA
cdr3_nt: TGTGCCACCAGGCTGAACGAGGGCACAGATACGCAGTATTTT
cdr3_aa: CATRLNEGTDTQYF

v_call: TRBV4-2
clone_size: NA
j_call: TRBJ1-2
d_call: NA
cdr3_nt: TGTGCCAGCAGCCACCCCGTGGAGGGGGGGGACTATGGCTACACCTTC
cdr3_aa: CASSHPVEGGDYGYTF

v_call: TRBV10-3
clone_size: NA
j_call: TRBJ2-3
d_call: NA
cdr3_nt: TGTGCCATCAGTGGCACCACAGGGGCGGGGCAAGATACGCAGTATTTT
cdr3_aa: CAISGTTGAGQDTQYF

v_call: TRBV28
clone_size: once
j_call: TRBJ1-4
d_call: NA
cdr3_nt: TGTGCCAGCAGGATTGGAAACTCTGGAGGAAAACTGTTTTTT
cdr3_aa: CASRIGNSGGKLFF

v_call: TRBV6-5
clone_size: NA
j_call: TRBJ1-2
d_call: NA
cdr3_nt: TGTGCCAGCACCCTATCAGGGGATGGCTACACCTTC
cdr3_aa: CASTLSGDGYTF

v_call: TRBV2
clone_size: NA
j_call: TRBJ2-5
d_call: TRBD2
cdr3_nt: TGTGCCAGCAGTGTCTCCCTAGCGGGAGGCACCCAAGAGACCCAGTACTTC
cdr3_aa: CASSVSLAGGTQETQYF

v_call: TRBV5-5
clone_size: NA
j_call: TRBJ2-5
d_call: NA
cdr3_nt: TGTGCCAGCAGCTTGGTCTTTCAGATTCAAGAGACCCAGTACTTC
cdr3_aa: CASSLVFQIQETQYF

v_call: TRBV20-1
clone_size: few
j_call: TRBJ1-1
d_call: TRBD1
cdr3_nt: TGCAGTGCTGACTCCGGACAGGGGGTTGAAGCTTTCTTT
cdr3_aa: CSADSGQGVEAFF

v_call: TRBV12-3/TRBV12-4
clone_size: NA
j_call: TRBJ1-6
d_call: NA
cdr3_nt: TGTGCCAGCAGTTTACAGCGGCGTTCACCCCTCCACTTT
cdr3_aa: CASSLQRRSPLHF

v_call: TRBV7-9
clone_size: NA
j_call: TRBJ2-1
d_call: TRBD2
cdr3_nt: TGTGCCAGCAGCTTAGTTCCCCCGATGGGCGCGGGAGGTCTGAACAATGAGCAGTTCTTC
cdr3_aa: CASSLVPPMGAGGLNNEQFF

v_call: TRBV28
clone_size: NA
j_call: TRBJ2-3
d_call: NA
cdr3_nt: TGTGCCAGCATCTCGGGACACCGCACAGATACGCAGTATTTT
cdr3_aa: CASISGHRTDTQYF

v_call: TRBV18
clone_size: NA
j_call: TRBJ2-1
d_call: TRBD2
cdr3_nt: TGTGCCAGCTCACCAAGCCCGACGCGGGGGACTTACAATGAGCAGTTCTTC
cdr3_aa: CASSPSPTRGTYNEQFF

v_call: TRBV20-1
clone_size: NA
j_call: TRBJ2-7
d_call: TRBD1
cdr3_nt: TGCAGTGCCGAGCTTCTGGGACAGGGGTACGAGCAGTACTTC
cdr3_aa: CSAELLGQGYEQYF

v_call: TRBV20-1
clone_size: NA
j_call: TRBJ2-3
d_call: NA
cdr3_nt: TGCAGTGCTAGAGTCACGGTGAGCACAGATACGCAGTATTTT
cdr3_aa: CSARVTVSTDTQYF

v_call: TRBV5-1
clone_size: NA
j_call: TRBJ2-1
d_call: TRBD1
cdr3_nt: TGCGCCAGCAGCTTAGGGGGCGAGTATGAGCAGTTCTTC
cdr3_aa: CASSLGGEYEQFF

v_call: TRBV12-3/TRBV12-4
clone_size: NA
j_call: TRBJ2-7
d_call: TRBD1
cdr3_nt: TGTGCCAGCAGTTTACGGGGTTTGGGGGACAGCACCTACGAGCAGTACTTC
cdr3_aa: CASSLRGLGDSTYEQYF

v_call: TRBV20-1
clone_size: NA
j_call: TRBJ2-7
d_call: NA
cdr3_nt: TGCAGTGCTATAGGGATTGGGTACGAGCAGTACTTC
cdr3_aa: CSAIGIGYEQYF

v_call: TRBV12-3/TRBV12-4
clone_size: NA
j_call: TRBJ2-5
d_call: NA
cdr3_nt: TGTGCCAGCAGTGTAGCATACAACCTCGAGACCCAGTACTTC
cdr3_aa: CASSVAYNLETQYF

v_call: TRBV21-1
clone_size: once
j_call: TRBJ2-1
d_call: NA
cdr3_nt: TGTGCCAGCAGCAGTCTCCCGGACAGGAGCTACGAGCAGTTCTTC
cdr3_aa: CASSSLPDRSYEQFF

v_call: TRBV28
clone_size: NA
j_call: TRBJ1-4
d_call: NA
cdr3_nt: TGTGCCAGCAGTCAACCCTATCAGAGGGGAAGGTCGACTAAGGAAAAACTGTTTTTT
cdr3_aa: CASSQPYQRGRSTKEKLFF

v_call: TRBV6-2/TRBV6-3
clone_size: NA
j_call: TRBJ2-1
d_call: NA
cdr3_nt: TGTGCCAGCAGTTATCGGGGGCTCTACAATGAGCAGTTCTTC
cdr3_aa: CASSYRGLYNEQFF

v_call: TRBV28
clone_size: NA
j_call: TRBJ2-3
d_call: NA
cdr3_nt: TGTGCCAGCAGTATTCAGAGGAGAGGGGATACGCAGTATTTT
cdr3_aa: CASSIQRRGDTQYF

v_call: TRBV28
clone_size: few
j_call: TRBJ2-1
d_call: NA
cdr3_nt: TGTGCCAGCAGCCAGACAGGTCGGGCCTACAATGAGCAGTTCTTC
cdr3_aa: CASSQTGRAYNEQFF